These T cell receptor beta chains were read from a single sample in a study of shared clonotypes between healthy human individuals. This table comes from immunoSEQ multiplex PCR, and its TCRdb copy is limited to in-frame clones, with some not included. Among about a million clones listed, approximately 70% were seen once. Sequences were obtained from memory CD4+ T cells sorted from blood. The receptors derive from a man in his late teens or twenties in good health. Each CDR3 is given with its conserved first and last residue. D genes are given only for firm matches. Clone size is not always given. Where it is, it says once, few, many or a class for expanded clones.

CDR3: CASNTGTASYEQYF; DNA: TGCGCCAGCAACACCGGGACTGCCTCCTACGAGCAGTACTTC; D: .; J: TRBJ2-7; V: TRBV5-1; size: .
CDR3: CASSQSQGGIRAFF; DNA: TGTGCCAGCAGCCAGTCGCAGGGAGGAATCCGAGCTTTCTTT; D: .; J: TRBJ1-1; V: TRBV7-9; size: .
CDR3: CASSQDKTSTEQYF; DNA: TGCGCCAGCAGCCAAGATAAAACTAGCACCGAGCAGTACTTC; D: .; J: TRBJ2-7; V: TRBV4-3; size: .
CDR3: CASSPSGGVIETQYF; DNA: TGTGCCAGCAGCCCATCCGGAGGGGTTATAGAGACCCAGTACTTC; D: .; J: TRBJ2-5; V: TRBV4-2; size: .
CDR3: CASSQQKVSYSEAFF; DNA: TGTGCCAGCAGCCAACAAAAAGTCAGTTATTCTGAAGCTTTCTTT; D: .; J: TRBJ1-1; V: TRBV7-8; size: .
CDR3: CASSLAFATYEQYF; DNA: TGCGCCAGCAGCCTAGCGTTCGCCACCTACGAGCAGTACTTC; D: .; J: TRBJ2-7; V: TRBV5-1; size: few
CDR3: CASSLDRLSSYEQYF; DNA: TGCGCCAGCAGCTTGGACAGGTTATCATCCTACGAGCAGTACTTC; D: .; J: TRBJ2-7; V: TRBV5-1; size: .
CDR3: CASSEVDNSPLHF; DNA: TGTGCCAGCAGTGAAGTGGACAATTCACCCCTCCACTTT; D: .; J: TRBJ1-6; V: TRBV6-1; size: .
CDR3: CASSWLPQGAANEKLFF; DNA: TGTGCCAGCAGTTGGCTCCCTCAGGGGGCTGCTAATGAAAAACTGTTTTTT; D: TRBD1; J: TRBJ1-4; V: TRBV27; size: .
CDR3: CATQESSGSYEQYF; DNA: TGTGCTACGCAGGAGTCTAGCGGTTCCTACGAGCAGTACTTC; D: TRBD2; J: TRBJ2-7; V: TRBV28; size: .
CDR3: CASSLDTIQETQYF; DNA: TGCGCCAGCAGCCTGGACACCATCCAAGAGACCCAGTACTTC; D: .; J: TRBJ2-5; V: TRBV5-1; size: .
CDR3: CASSLQDSSYNEQFF; DNA: TGTGCCAGCAGCTTACAGGACAGCTCCTACAATGAGCAGTTCTTC; D: .; J: TRBJ2-1; V: TRBV7-6; size: few
CDR3: CASSRYTVRETQYF; DNA: TGTGCCAGCAGTCGGTACACTGTTCGAGAGACCCAGTACTTC; D: .; J: TRBJ2-5; V: TRBV2; size: .
CDR3: CASSLTFGTDLMNTEAFF; DNA: TGTGCCAGCAGCTTAACATTTGGGACAGACCTTATGAACACTGAAGCTTTCTTT; D: TRBD1; J: TRBJ1-1; V: TRBV11-2; size: .
CDR3: CASSLAGLAGTYEQYF; DNA: TGTGCCAGCAGCTTGGCCGGCCTAGCGGGTACCTACGAGCAGTACTTC; D: TRBD2; J: TRBJ2-7; V: TRBV5-4; size: .
CDR3: CASSFAGANVLTF; DNA: TGTGCCAGCAGCTTCGCCGGGGCCAACGTCCTGACTTTC; D: .; J: TRBJ2-6; V: TRBV11-2; size: once
CDR3: CASRDRAVTNEKLFF; DNA: TGTGCCAGCAGGGACAGGGCAGTAACTAATGAAAAACTGTTTTTT; D: TRBD1; J: TRBJ1-4; V: TRBV6-6; size: .
CDR3: CASTGRGPGELFF; DNA: TGTGCCAGTACAGGCAGGGGGCCCGGGGAGCTGTTTTTT; D: TRBD1; J: TRBJ2-2; V: TRBV19; size: few
CDR3: CASSRISNTGELFF; DNA: TGTGCCAGCAGTCGGATATCGAACACCGGGGAGCTGTTTTTT; D: .; J: TRBJ2-2; V: TRBV7-3; size: .
CDR3: CASSLLESPLHF; DNA: TGTGCCAGCAGTTTATTGGAGTCACCCCTCCACTTT; D: .; J: TRBJ1-6; V: TRBV28; size: few
CDR3: CASSLSTGNTGELFF; DNA: TGTGCCAGCAGCTTGAGCACGGGGAACACCGGGGAGCTGTTTTTT; D: .; J: TRBJ2-2; V: TRBV7-3; size: few
CDR3: CASRQVSSTTISPLHF; DNA: TGTGCCAGCAGGCAGGTTAGCTCCACAACGATTTCACCCCTCCACTTT; D: .; J: TRBJ1-6; V: TRBV7-2; size: .
CDR3: CASSSVSADYNEQFF; DNA: TGCGCCAGCAGCAGCGTTTCGGCGGACTACAATGAGCAGTTCTTC; D: .; J: TRBJ2-1; V: TRBV5-1; size: .
CDR3: CASSLDRGLREQYF; DNA: TGTGCCAGCAGTTTGGACAGGGGGCTCCGTGAGCAGTACTTC; D: TRBD1; J: TRBJ2-7; V: TRBV28; size: .
CDR3: CASSLERVYEQYF; DNA: TGTGCCAGCAGTTTAGAAAGGGTGTACGAGCAGTACTTC; D: .; J: TRBJ2-7; V: TRBV28; size: .
CDR3: CASSLWGIGTGELFF; DNA: TGCGCCAGCAGCTTGTGGGGGATCGGCACCGGGGAGCTGTTTTTT; D: .; J: TRBJ2-2; V: TRBV5-1; size: .
CDR3: CASSQRQGLVEDTQYF; DNA: TGTGCCAGCAGCCAAAGACAGGGGCTGGTGGAAGATACGCAGTATTTT; D: TRBD1; J: TRBJ2-3; V: TRBV11-1; size: .
CDR3: CASSLGAGASWEQYF; DNA: TGTGCCAGCAGCCTGGGAGCGGGGGCTTCTTGGGAGCAGTACTTC; D: TRBD2; J: TRBJ2-7; V: TRBV13; size: .
CDR3: CASSPGLVSTETQYF; DNA: TGTGCCAGCTCACCCGGACTAGTTTCGACGGAGACCCAGTACTTC; D: TRBD2; J: TRBJ2-5; V: TRBV18; size: .
CDR3: CARDGTRLYEQYF; DNA: TGTGCCAGAGACGGGACTAGACTCTACGAGCAGTACTTC; D: TRBD2; J: TRBJ2-7; V: TRBV14; size: .
CDR3: CASRPDRAPSTDTQYF; DNA: TGTGCCAGCAGGCCCGACCGGGCCCCTAGCACAGATACGCAGTATTTT; D: .; J: TRBJ2-3; V: TRBV27; size: .
CDR3: CASSDDRQGIESYEQYF; DNA: TGTGCCAGCAGTGACGACCGACAGGGCATTGAGTCCTACGAGCAGTACTTC; D: TRBD1; J: TRBJ2-7; V: TRBV6-4; size: .
CDR3: CASSLRGTSGLTDTQYF; DNA: TGTGCCAGCAGCTTGCGGGGTACTAGCGGTTTAACAGATACGCAGTATTTT; D: TRBD2; J: TRBJ2-3; V: TRBV5-6; size: .
CDR3: CASRRGESTDTQYF; DNA: TGTGCCAGCAGACGGGGCGAAAGCACAGATACGCAGTATTTT; D: .; J: TRBJ2-3; V: TRBV6-1; size: .
CDR3: CASIEGGYGIQYF; DNA: TGTGCCAGCATCGAAGGGGGGTATGGCATTCAGTACTTC; D: .; J: TRBJ2-4; V: TRBV28; size: .
CDR3: CAWRSAGGYNSPLHF; DNA: TGTGCCTGGCGGTCGGCAGGGGGGTATAATTCACCCCTCCACTTT; D: TRBD1; J: TRBJ1-6; V: TRBV30; size: .
CDR3: CSALSRGDSSGNTIYF; DNA: TGCAGCGCCCTTTCGCGGGGGGATAGCTCTGGAAACACCATATATTTT; D: .; J: TRBJ1-3; V: TRBV29-1; size: few
CDR3: CASSLDGNTGELFF; DNA: TGTGCCAGCAGCTTAGACGGGAACACCGGGGAGCTGTTTTTT; D: .; J: TRBJ2-2; V: TRBV11-2; size: .
CDR3: CASSLSRTGGGEQFF; DNA: TGTGCCAGCAGCTTAAGCAGGACAGGGGGCGGAGAGCAGTTCTTC; D: TRBD1; J: TRBJ2-1; V: TRBV7-3; size: .
CDR3: CAWIGLGRNSPLHF; DNA: TGTGCCTGGATAGGTTTGGGCAGGAATTCACCCCTCCACTTT; D: .; J: TRBJ1-6; V: TRBV30; size: .
CDR3: CASSPTGLTNYGYTF; DNA: TGTGCCAGCAGCCCAACAGGCCTCACCAACTATGGCTACACCTTC; D: .; J: TRBJ1-2; V: TRBV4-2; size: .
CDR3: CAISSGGSSTDTQYF; DNA: TGTGCCATTTCTAGCGGGGGGTCTAGCACAGATACGCAGTATTTT; D: TRBD2; J: TRBJ2-3; V: TRBV10-3; size: .
CDR3: CAISESDYEQYF; DNA: TGTGCCATCAGTGAAAGCGACTACGAGCAGTACTTC; D: .; J: TRBJ2-7; V: TRBV10-3; size: .
CDR3: CASSPGGRDSGETQYF; DNA: TGTGCCAGCAGTCCCGGCGGGCGGGACTCCGGGGAGACCCAGTACTTC; D: .; J: TRBJ2-5; V: TRBV6-6; size: .